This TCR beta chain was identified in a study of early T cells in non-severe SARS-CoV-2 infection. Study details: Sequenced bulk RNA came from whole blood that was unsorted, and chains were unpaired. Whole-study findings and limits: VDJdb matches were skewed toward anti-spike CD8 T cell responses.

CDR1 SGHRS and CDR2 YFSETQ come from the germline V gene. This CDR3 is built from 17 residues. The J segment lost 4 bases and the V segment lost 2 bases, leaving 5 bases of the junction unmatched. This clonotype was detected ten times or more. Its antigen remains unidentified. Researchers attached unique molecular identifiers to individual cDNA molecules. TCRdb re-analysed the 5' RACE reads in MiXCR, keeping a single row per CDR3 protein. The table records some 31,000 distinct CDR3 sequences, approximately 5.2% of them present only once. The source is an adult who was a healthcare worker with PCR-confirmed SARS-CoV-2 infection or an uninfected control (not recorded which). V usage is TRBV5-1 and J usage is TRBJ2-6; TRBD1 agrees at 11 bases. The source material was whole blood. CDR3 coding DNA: TGCGCCAGCAGCTTTGGACAGGGGGCTGTCGGGGCCAACGTCCTGACTTTC. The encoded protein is CASSFGQGAVGANVLTF. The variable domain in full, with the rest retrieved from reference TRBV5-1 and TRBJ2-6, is KAGVTQTPRYLIKTRGQQVTLSCSPISGHRSVSWYQQTPGQGLQFLFEYFSETQRNKGNFPGRFSGRQFSNSRSEMNVSTLELGDSALYLCASSFGQGAVGANVLTFGAGSRLTVL.